Listed here are 30 T cell receptor beta chains from one sample, sequenced in a study of blood T cell repertoires in COVID-19. Clones were read by immunoSEQ multiplex PCR, and TCRdb kept only the in-frame ones, dropping some. The table shows roughly 100,000 clones, with about 86% occurring only once. What was sequenced was peripheral blood. These receptors all stem from a man aged 45 to 65 with COVID-19, enrolled during active disease.

V and J are TRBV24-1 and TRBJ1-2; a weak D match, TRBD1 (5 bases). The CDR3 contains 13 residues. V was pared by 9 bases and J by 8 bases, with 18 bases between. The germline V gene encodes CDR1 KGHDR and CDR2 SFDVKD. CDR3 in DNA: TGTGCCACCTCCTTGGGGCCCTTTGGGGGCTACACCTTC. This translates into CATSLGPFGGYTF.

The rearrangement links TRBV15 to TRBJ2-7, with D tentatively TRBD1 (6 bases). The CDR3 loop spans 14 amino acids. CDR1 and CDR2 from the germline V gene are LNHNV and YYDKDF (reference sequence). The V end was cut by 5 bases, the J end by 5 bases, with 16 bases between. CDR3 sequence: CATSARGFGDEQYF. CDR3 sequence (DNA): TGTGCCACCAGCGCCAGGGGATTCGGAGACGAGCAGTACTTC.

The chain is built from TRBV3-1 (or the pseudogene TRBV3-2) and TRBJ1-6, with D possibly TRBD1 on 6 matching bases. V lost 4 bases and J 8 bases, leaving 15 bases between the germline ends. Germline assignment: CDR1 LGHDT and CDR2 YNNKEL (reference sequence). The CDR3 extends over 15 amino acids. The DNA of the CDR3 is TGTGCCAGCAGCCTCAGGGACAACCCTTATTCACCCCTCCACTTT. This encodes CASSLRDNPYSPLHF.

The chain links TRBV27 to TRBJ2-3, with D unclear. V was cut by 10 bases and J by 0 bases, with 11 bases left in between. From germline, CDR1 is MNHEY and CDR2 SMNVEV (reference sequence). The CDR3 is made up of 13 amino acids. CDR3 in amino acids: CATLGLSTDTQYF. In DNA, the CDR3 is TGTGCCACCCTTGGGCTTAGCACAGATACGCAGTATTTT.

The gene calls are TRBV7-9 and TRBJ1-1; weak D call: TRBD1 (6 bases). CDR3 length equals 12 residues. V was pared by 3 bases and J by 6 bases, with 8 bases between. The germline V gene encodes CDR1 SEHNR and CDR2 FQNEAQ (reference sequence). The CDR3 region has the DNA TGTGCCAGCAGCTTCCGACAGGCTGAAGCTTTCTTT. Translation: CASSFRQAEAFF.

The chain recombines TRBV4-3 with TRBJ1-2; D uncertain. Germline loops: CDR1 LGHNA, CDR2 YSLEER. V lost 1 base, J lost 3 bases, and 18 bases lay in between. The CDR3 runs to 17 residues. CDR3 nucleotides: TGCGCCAGCAGCCAAGTAGCAACGAGGGAACGAGACTATGGCTACACCTTC. Its protein product is CASSQVATRERDYGYTF.

The chain joins TRBV12-3 or TRBV12-4 to TRBJ1-2; 7 nucleotides line up with TRBD1. V shed 6 bases, J shed 6 bases, and the junction held 4 bases outside the gene matches. CDR3 length: 12 amino acids. Written as DNA, the CDR3 is TGTGCCAGCAGCGGGACAGTGGATGGCTACACCTTC. Protein product: CASSGTVDGYTF.

This chain links TRBV15 with TRBJ2-2, with a tentative D call TRBD1 (5 bases). The germline V gene has CDR1 LNHNV and CDR2 YYDKDF (reference sequence). The CDR3 sequence is 14 residues long. V dropped 4 bases and J dropped 4 bases, with 10 bases sitting between them. CDR3 sequence (DNA): TGTGCCACCAGCAAAGGACATACCACCGGGGAGCTGTTTTTT. Encoded protein: CATSKGHTTGELFF.

The chain recombines TRBV6-1 with TRBJ2-7; possibly TRBD2 for D (5 bases). V shed 1 base and J shed 3 bases, with 16 bases lying between them. Per germline, CDR1 MNHNS and CDR2 SASEGT. The CDR3 runs to 16 residues. CDR3 sequence (DNA): TGTGCCAGCAGTGAAGATCGGTGGGAGATAGACTACGAGCAGTACTTC. Protein product: CASSEDRWEIDYEQYF.

This rearrangement joins TRBV7-9 to TRBJ2-7; a possible D gene is TRBD1 (5 bases). The CDR3 is made up of 14 amino acids. V lost 3 bases and J 0 bases, leaving 9 bases between the germline ends. Germline values: CDR1 SEHNR, CDR2 FQNEAQ (reference sequence). The CDR3 coding sequence is TGTGCCAGCAGCTTCCAGGGAAGCTCCTACGAGCAGTACTTC. The encoded protein is CASSFQGSSYEQYF.

The V gene is TRBV29-1, the J gene TRBJ2-7; 7 nucleotides line up with TRBD1. V shed 4 bases, J shed 6 bases, and the junction held 12 bases outside the gene matches. CDR1 and CDR2 from the germline V gene are SQVTM and ANQGSEA. The CDR3 is made up of 14 amino acids. CDR3 in DNA: TGCAGCGTTGGACCAGACAGGGACCTGGGCGAGCAGTACTTC. It yields the protein CSVGPDRDLGEQYF.

This chain uses TRBV5-5 with TRBJ1-2; D gene ambiguous. The CDR3 has 14 amino acids. Germline values: CDR1 SGHKS, CDR2 YYEKEE (reference sequence). Trimming took off 2 bases at V and 8 bases at J, with 16 bases between the two ends. CDR3 DNA sequence: TGTGCCAGCAGCTTCGCGGAGGGAAGTCTGGGCTACACCTTC. The encoded protein is CASSFAEGSLGYTF.

The chain combines TRBV9 with TRBJ2-1; TRBD1 is a possible D gene (6 bases). Between the trimmed V and J ends, which lost 2 bases and 9 bases, there was a span of 18 bases. The CDR3 length is 15 residues. In germline, CDR1 is SGDLS, CDR2 YYNGEE. CDR3 nucleotides: TGTGCCAGCAGCGTCTCCTCCGGGACATATAGTGAGCAGTTCTTC. It encodes CASSVSSGTYSEQFF.

The CDR3 sequence is CAIGGTGKTNEQFF. CDR3 bases: TGTGCCATCGGGGGGACAGGGAAAACCAATGAGCAGTTCTTC. The chain combines TRBV10-3 with TRBJ2-1; 9 positions match TRBD1. This CDR3 has 14 residues. Germline lookup yields CDR1 ENHRY and CDR2 SYGVKD. Unmatched junction bases numbered 8, after V lost 8 bases and J lost 6 bases.

The chain combines TRBV10-2 with TRBJ1-2; 8 bases are a match to TRBD1. V was pared by 4 bases and J by 7 bases, with 5 bases of the junction left unmatched. CDR3 size: 13 residues. Germline CDR1 is WSHSY and CDR2 is SAAADI. The CDR3 nucleotides read TGCGCCAGCAGTGCACAGGGGGTCGGTGGCTACACCTTC. Its translation is CASSAQGVGGYTF.

The CDR3 DNA sequence: TGTGCCAGCAGCCAAGAACTACAGGGGATTTCACCCCTCCACTTT. This sequence encodes CASSQELQGISPLHF. The chain has TRBV14 and TRBJ1-6, with 7 nucleotides matching TRBD1. This CDR3 is 15 amino acids long. V shed 0 bases and J 9 bases; nucleotides not matched to a gene: 5. From germline, CDR1 is SGHDN and CDR2 FVKESK.

The chain links TRBV6-5 to TRBJ2-7; 7 bases fit TRBD1. Germline CDR1 is MNHEY and CDR2 is SVGAGI. CDR3 size: 14 residues. V dropped 3 bases and J dropped 1; count of bases not matched to a gene: 3. The CDR3, as DNA: TGTGCCAGCAGTTATCAGGACAGGTCCTACGAGCAGTACTTC. Translation: CASSYQDRSYEQYF.

The chain combines TRBV12-3 or TRBV12-4 with TRBJ1-5, with 9 positions matching TRBD1. This CDR3 contains 13 residues. The trim removed 6 bases at V and 9 bases at J, leaving 6 bases unmatched. The CDR3 DNA follows: TGTGCCAGCAGCTCAGGACAGGGGTTGCCCCAGCATTTT. It codes for CASSSGQGLPQHF.

This clone occurred once. The chain recombines TRBV6-5 with TRBJ1-2; TRBD1 matches at 7 bases. The CDR3 is 14 residues long. V gave up 7 bases and J gave up 2 bases; unmatched junction bases: 7. Germline V CDR1 and CDR2: MNHEY, SVGAGI. DNA of the CDR3: TGTGCCAGCACCGAGGGGACAGCGAACTATGGCTACACCTTC. Protein: CASTEGTANYGYTF.

This clone was picked up one time. The chain joins TRBV6-2 or TRBV6-3 to TRBJ2-3; D ambiguous. The V and J ends lost 0 bases and 0 bases respectively, with 7 bases between them. CDR3 size: 15 residues. In germline, CDR1 is MNHEY, CDR2 SVGEGT. CDR3 amino acids: CASSYSKQSTDTQYF. The DNA for the CDR3 is TGTGCCAGCAGTTACTCGAAACAGAGCACAGATACGCAGTATTTT.

J is TRBJ1-1 and V is TRBV12-1; TRBD1, the table's D call, was not compared with the DNA. TRBV12-1 is tagged as a pseudogene. This CDR3 spans 18 amino acids. CDR3 sequence (DNA): TGTGCCAGCAGCGCAGGACAGGCCCAGGGGATTAGGAACACTGAAGCTTTCTTT. It yields the protein CASSAGQAQGIRNTEAFF.

The genes are TRBV11-2 and TRBJ1-1; 9 nucleotides line up with TRBD1. Per the germline V gene, CDR1 is SGHAT and CDR2 is FQNNGV. Losses at the gene ends were 3 bases for V and 5 bases for J; bases not matched to a gene: 7. This CDR3 has 15 amino acids. CDR3 region: CASSFGTGGKTEAFF. The CDR3 region has the DNA TGTGCCAGCAGCTTCGGTACAGGGGGCAAGACTGAAGCTTTCTTT.

The rearrangement links TRBV18 to TRBJ2-7, with D possibly matching TRBD1 (5 bases). CDR3 length: 13 amino acids. The V gene lost 3 bases and the J gene lost 7 bases, with 13 bases spanning the gap. The germline gives CDR1 KGHSH, CDR2 LQKENI. CDR3 sequence reads: CASSPARGFEQYF. In DNA form, the CDR3 reads TGTGCCAGCTCACCGGCAAGGGGCTTTGAGCAGTACTTC.

The rearrangement links TRBV6-6 to TRBJ1-6, with D possibly being TRBD1 (6 bases). The ends were cut back, 7 bases at V and 7 bases at J, with 17 bases in the middle. Germline CDR1 reads MNHNY; CDR2 reads SVGAGI (reference sequence). This CDR3 has 15 amino acids. CDR3 nucleotide sequence: TGTGCCAGCACTCCACAGGGAAGCCGAAATTCACCCCTCCACTTT. This codes for CASTPQGSRNSPLHF.

The chain recombines TRBV19 with TRBJ2-5; TRBD1 agrees at 10 bases. CDR1 and CDR2 from the germline V gene are LNHDA and SQIVND (reference sequence). CDR3 length: 16 amino acids. J gave up 5 bases and V 3 bases, and 9 bases lay outside the gene matches. CDR3 amino acids: CASSIEVTGGRETQYF. The CDR3 bases are TGTGCCAGTAGTATTGAGGTGACAGGGGGCCGGGAGACCCAGTACTTC.

This chain uses TRBV19 with TRBJ2-7; D is uncertain. The germline gives CDR1 LNHDA, CDR2 SQIVND (reference sequence). The germline V and J ends were trimmed by 3 bases and 1 base, with 7 bases remaining between them. The CDR3 is 13 residues long. Here the CDR3 reads CASSIERSYEQYF. As DNA, the CDR3 is TGTGCCAGTAGTATCGAGAGGTCCTACGAGCAGTACTTC. Full variable domain (rest looked up from reference TRBV19 and TRBJ2-7): DGGITQSPKYLFRKEGQNVTLSCEQNLNHDAMYWYRQDPGQGLRLIYYSQIVNDFQKGDIAEGYSVSREKKESFPLTVTSAQKNPTAFYLCASSIERSYEQYFGPGTRLTVT.

The chain uses TRBV19 and TRBJ1-1, with 8 bases identical to TRBD1. CDR3 length: 13 residues. Trimming took 6 bases from V and 11 from J; bases not matched to a gene: 11. Germline CDR1 reads LNHDA; CDR2 reads SQIVND (reference sequence). As DNA, the CDR3 is TGTGCCAGTAGCTACTCAGGGGGCCGCGGTGCTTTCTTT. Protein: CASSYSGGRGAFF.

The chain is built from TRBV10-3 and TRBJ1-2, with a weak D call TRBD1 (5 bases). Germline V gene lookup returns CDR1 ENHRY and CDR2 SYGVKD. Trimming took 4 bases from V and 3 from J, leaving 21 bases between them. The CDR3 spans 17 residues. CDR3 nucleotides: TGTGCCATCAGTGTAAACCCCAGTATCGGGGGAGACTATGGCTACACCTTC. This gives the protein CAISVNPSIGGDYGYTF.

This rearrangement joins TRBV6-2 or TRBV6-3 to TRBJ2-3; 10 bases line up with TRBD1. The V and J ends lost 5 bases and 2 bases, in that order; junction bases with no gene match: 7. CDR3 length: 16 amino acids. The germline V gene has CDR1 MNHEY and CDR2 SVGEGT. The CDR3 here is CASSNRDRGYTDTQYF. The DNA of the CDR3 is TGTGCCAGCAGTAACAGGGACAGGGGATACACAGATACGCAGTATTTT.

The chain uses TRBV27 and TRBJ1-2; D call uncertain. The CDR3 totals 14 residues. V gave up 6 bases and J gave up 2 bases, with 13 bases separating them. From germline, CDR1 is MNHEY and CDR2 SMNVEV (reference sequence). The CDR3 sequence is CASRGLGSNYGYTF. The CDR3 coding sequence is TGTGCCAGCAGAGGTTTGGGCAGCAACTATGGCTACACCTTC.